These T cell receptor beta chains were read from a single sample in a study of glioma-infiltrating T cells after dendritic cell vaccination. Measured with immunoSEQ multiplex PCR; TCRdb has only the in-frame clones, and not every one. Among around 10,000 clones listed, approximately 77% were seen once. Sequencing was performed on blood, taken after dendritic cell vaccination. The receptors were gathered from a human donor with glioblastoma. The CDR3 runs from the conserved cysteine through the conserved F or W. D genes are given only for firm matches. Only some rows state a clone size, as once, few, many or a class for expanded clones.

DNA	CDR3	size	D	V	J
TGTGCCAGCAGTTTCCAACCAGGGACCTATAATTCACCCCTCCACTTT	CASSFQPGTYNSPLHF	once	-	TRBV27	TRBJ1-6
TGTGCCACCCTAAACGTGGGGGGCACTGAAGCTTTCTTT	CATLNVGGTEAFF	-	-	TRBV19	TRBJ1-1
TGTGCCTGGAGTGTCGGGTTCGAGCAGTACTTC	CAWSVGFEQYF	-	-	TRBV30	TRBJ2-7
TGTGCCTGGAGGTTACAGCATAATGAAAAACTGTTTTTT	CAWRLQHNEKLFF	-	-	TRBV30	TRBJ1-4
TGTGCCAGTAGCGCCGGGACAGGGGTTTCCGAGCAGTACTTC	CASSAGTGVSEQYF	-	TRBD1	TRBV19	TRBJ2-7
TGCGCCAGCAGCCAAGTCAAACAGGGGGCCGGGGAGCTGTTTTTT	CASSQVKQGAGELFF	-	TRBD1	TRBV4-1	TRBJ2-2
TGTGCCAGCAGCTTGGTCATGTTGGGAGTTCATGGCTACACCTTC	CASSLVMLGVHGYTF	-	-	TRBV5-5	TRBJ1-2
TGTGCCAGTAGTACTCTCGGACAGGGGCTGAACACTGAAGCTTTCTTT	CASSTLGQGLNTEAFF	-	TRBD1	TRBV19	TRBJ1-1
TGCAGCGTTTCGGACAGGGGAGGTGAAAAACTGTTTTTT	CSVSDRGGEKLFF	-	TRBD1	TRBV29-1	TRBJ1-4
TGTGCCAGCACCGGGACTCTGTATGGCTACACCTTC	CASTGTLYGYTF	-	-	TRBV2	TRBJ1-2
TGCGCCAGCAGCTTGGTTAGCGGGAGCGCAGATACGCAGTATTTT	CASSLVSGSADTQYF	-	TRBD2	TRBV5-1	TRBJ2-3
TGTGCCAGTAGCCCCGGGTCCGCGAACACCGGGGAGCTGTTTTTT	CASSPGSANTGELFF	-	-	TRBV19	TRBJ2-2
TGTGCCAGCAGCGTAAGTGGGGCCCATCCCATTCAGTACTTC	CASSVSGAHPIQYF	-	-	TRBV9	TRBJ2-4
TGTGCCAGCAGCCGCGGTGGCTACAATGAGCAGTTCTTC	CASSRGGYNEQFF	-	-	TRBV5-6	TRBJ2-1
TGCGCCAGCAGCCCTACGATGGGCGGGACCTCCTACGAGCAGTACTTC	CASSPTMGGTSYEQYF	-	-	TRBV5-1	TRBJ2-7
TGTGCCATCAGTTATTGGGCCTCAGTAGGATTGGGCACAGATACGCAGTATTTT	CAISYWASVGLGTDTQYF	once	-	TRBV10-3	TRBJ2-3
TGTGCCAGCAGTGTCGGCTTCGCGGGTGAGCAGTACTTC	CASSVGFAGEQYF	-	-	TRBV2	TRBJ2-7
TGTGCCAGCAGCTTGCTCAGGGATGGATATGGCTACACCTTC	CASSLLRDGYGYTF	-	-	TRBV5-4	TRBJ1-2
TGTGCCAGCAGCTTAGGCCCAGAAGAGACCCAGTACTTC	CASSLGPEETQYF	once	-	TRBV7-3	TRBJ2-5
TGTGCCAGCGGACAGGGGGTTCAGCCCCAGCATTTT	CASGQGVQPQHF	-	TRBD1	TRBV6-1	TRBJ1-5
TGTGCCAGCAGCGTAGACGCGGGGAAATGGCCCCAGCATTTT	CASSVDAGKWPQHF	-	-	TRBV9	TRBJ1-5
TGTGCCAGCAGCCAGGCACGGGGTGGACAAGAGACCCAGTACTTC	CASSQARGGQETQYF	-	-	TRBV4-2	TRBJ2-5
TGTGCCAGCAGCCCCTATAAGGGAAACACCATATATTTT	CASSPYKGNTIYF	-	-	TRBV9	TRBJ1-3